These 21 T cell receptor beta chains came from one sample sequenced in a study of T cell clonotyping in hematopoietic cell transplantation. Clones were read by immunoSEQ multiplex PCR, and TCRdb kept only the in-frame ones, dropping some. Of about 44,000 clones listed, 94% were seen once; the top ten hold about 0.8%. The sequencing sample was made of peripheral blood mononuclear cells. These receptors all stem from a woman aged 50 to 60 in good health. Some clones in this sample may be carry-over from other donors' samples.

This chain connects TRBV5-1 to TRBJ1-1, with D uncertain. V gave up 0 bases and J gave up 1 base, with 7 bases separating them. This CDR3 spans 14 amino acids. Germline CDR1 SGHRS, CDR2 YFSETQ. Here the CDR3 DNA reads TGCGCCAGCAGCTTGGAGTTGGGGAACACTGAAGCTTTCTTT. Its translation is CASSLELGNTEAFF.

V usage is TRBV5-4 and J usage is TRBJ1-2; D gene unclear. CDR1 is SGHNT, CDR2 YYREEE, per germline (reference sequence). This CDR3 has 14 amino acids. V dropped 3 bases and J dropped 0 bases, with 9 bases sitting between them. The CDR3: CASSSVVANYGYTF. CDR3 nucleotide sequence: TGTGCCAGCAGCTCCGTTGTAGCTAACTATGGCTACACCTTC.

The chain recombines TRBV4-3 with TRBJ2-7; TRBD1 matches 8 bases. The CDR3 spans 15 residues. Germline trimming cut 2 bases from V and 2 bases from J; bases unmatched to any gene: 5. Germline V lookup: CDR1 LGHNA, CDR2 YSLEER. CDR3 loop: CASSQSQGDAYEQYF. DNA of the CDR3: TGCGCCAGCAGCCAATCACAGGGGGACGCCTACGAGCAGTACTTC.

V usage is TRBV21-1 and J usage is TRBJ2-7; the table gives TRBD2 as D, unverified against the DNA. TRBV21-1 is deemed a pseudogene. This CDR3 contains 9 residues. This chain's CDR3 is CGVVYEQYF. The CDR3 bases are TGTGGTGTAGTCTACGAGCAGTACTTC.

The chain carries TRBV7-3 and TRBJ2-2; TRBD2 might be the D (7 bases). The CDR3 is 17 residues long. Looked up from germline, CDR1 is SGHTA and CDR2 is FQGTGA. With 7 bases removed from V and 4 bases from J, the gap between germline ends came to 22 bases. CDR3 sequence: CASTYSSGGGGTGELFF. Here the CDR3 DNA reads TGTGCCAGCACCTATTCAAGTGGCGGGGGCGGCACCGGGGAGCTGTTTTTT.

This sequence joins TRBV19 and TRBJ1-5; TRBD1 agrees at 7 bases. The CDR3 sequence is 14 residues long. Germline V lookup: CDR1 LNHDA, CDR2 SQIVND (reference sequence). With V trimmed by 0 bases and J by 7 bases, 3 bases remained unmatched. The CDR3 region has the DNA TGTGCCAGTAGTATAGAAAGGGGACAGCAGCCCCAGCATTTT. Its protein is CASSIERGQQPQHF.

This clone occurred once. The rearrangement joins TRBV19 to TRBJ1-5; D uncertain. The CDR3 length is 12 residues. In germline, CDR1 is LNHDA, CDR2 SQIVND (reference sequence). V was cut by 5 bases and J by 9 bases, with 11 bases left in between. For the CDR3, the DNA is TGTGCCAGTAGTGCCTCTATCTCGCCCCAGCATTTT. This translates into CASSASISPQHF. The whole variable domain, filled in from reference TRBV19 and TRBJ1-5, reads DGGITQSPKYLFRKEGQNVTLSCEQNLNHDAMYWYRQDPGQGLRLIYYSQIVNDFQKGDIAEGYSVSREKKESFPLTVTSAQKNPTAFYLCASSASISPQHFGDGTRLSIL.

This sequence joins TRBV5-1 and TRBJ1-1; 7 bases are a match to TRBD1. Germline-derived CDR1 and CDR2 are SGHRS and YFSETQ. The ends lost 3 bases at V and 5 bases at J; junction bases unmatched: 13. There are 16 residues in the CDR3. The CDR3, as DNA: TGCGCCAGCAGCTCCTTGCCCCGACAGGGTGGGACTGAAGCTTTCTTT. Protein: CASSSLPRQGGTEAFF.

The J gene is TRBJ2-7, the V gene TRBV6-5; D may be TRBD1 (6 bases). The CDR3 is 14 residues long. Germline values: CDR1 MNHEY, CDR2 SVGAGI. V shed 8 bases and J shed 3 bases, with 17 bases lying between them. The CDR3 coding sequence is TGTGCCAGCGCTACCGGGACAACGGGCTACGAGCAGTACTTC. It yields the protein CASATGTTGYEQYF.

This chain links TRBV7-2 with TRBJ2-5; the D is unclear. Trimming took 1 base from V and 2 from J, leaving 5 bases between them. The CDR3 contains 13 residues. The germline V gene encodes CDR1 SGHTA and CDR2 FQGNSA. The CDR3 is CASSLGLQETQYF. CDR3 DNA sequence: TGTGCCAGCAGCTTAGGGCTGCAAGAGACCCAGTACTTC.

This chain joins TRBV11-2 and TRBJ2-2, with D perhaps matching TRBD1 (5 bases). CDR3 length equals 19 residues. The V end lost 0 bases, the J end lost 4 bases, and 21 bases lay between the germline ends. CDR1 is SGHAT and CDR2 is FQNNGV in the germline V gene. CDR3 residues: CASSLDLFRAGRGTGELFF. CDR3 in DNA: TGTGCCAGCAGCTTAGATCTTTTTCGGGCAGGGCGCGGCACCGGGGAGCTGTTTTTT.

This chain joins TRBV19 and TRBJ1-2; weak D call: TRBD1 (5 bases). CDR1 is LNHDA and CDR2 is SQIVND in the germline V gene (reference sequence). The ends were cut back, 2 bases at V and 6 bases at J, with 13 bases in the middle. The CDR3 runs to 14 residues. The CDR3 DNA reads as TGTGCCAGTAGTATAACCCCGTGGGGGGATGGCTACACCTTC. This translates into CASSITPWGDGYTF.

The rearrangement joins TRBV7-2 to TRBJ1-2; D is ambiguous. Per the germline V gene, CDR1 is SGHTA and CDR2 is FQGNSA. Trimming cost V 3 bases and J 7 bases, with 9 bases left between them. This CDR3 spans 12 amino acids. The chain's CDR3 is CASSFGGSGYTF. In DNA form, the CDR3 reads TGTGCCAGCAGCTTTGGAGGCTCTGGCTACACCTTC.

The V call is TRBV19, the J call TRBJ2-1; no reliable D call. The CDR3 contains 14 residues. V was cut by 4 bases and J by 7 bases, with 14 bases left in between. From germline, CDR1 is LNHDA and CDR2 SQIVND (reference sequence). The CDR3 DNA is TGTGCCAGTAGTAAGGCCCGCTACTGGAATGAGCAGTTCTTC. Its translation: CASSKARYWNEQFF.

This sequence joins TRBV7-9 and TRBJ2-3; D uncertain. The CDR3 totals 15 residues. The V end was cut by 1 base, the J end by 0 bases, with 8 bases between. Germline V gene lookup returns CDR1 SEHNR and CDR2 FQNEAQ (reference sequence). The CDR3 sequence: CASSLVGPSTDTQYF. In DNA, the CDR3 is TGTGCCAGCAGCTTAGTCGGCCCGAGCACAGATACGCAGTATTTT.

This clone appeared once. The V gene is TRBV7-3, the J gene TRBJ1-2; 10 bases line up with TRBD1. The germline gives CDR1 SGHTA, CDR2 FQGTGA. This CDR3 comprises 13 residues. Germline trimming cut 5 bases from V and 6 bases from J; bases unmatched to any gene: 3. CDR3 residues: CASSAGQGNGYTF. The CDR3 nucleotides read TGTGCCAGCAGCGCGGGACAGGGGAATGGCTACACCTTC.

This clone was observed a single time. The chain joins TRBV7-9 to TRBJ2-5; either TRBD1 or TRBD2 may fit D (6 bases each). With 5 bases removed from V and 5 bases from J, the gap between germline ends came to 18 bases. This CDR3 is built from 15 residues. Per the germline V gene, CDR1 is SEHNR and CDR2 is FQNEAQ (reference sequence). The CDR3 nucleotides read TGTGCCAGCAGCAGTGTGCCGGGGGCCTGGGAGACCCAGTACTTC. Encoded protein: CASSSVPGAWETQYF.

J is TRBJ1-2 and V is TRBV7-8; TRBD1 agrees at 7 bases. CDR1 is SGHVS and CDR2 is FQNEAQ in the germline V gene. The CDR3 extends over 13 amino acids. The V segment lost 5 bases and the J segment 9 bases; nucleotides outside the gene matches: 9. DNA of the CDR3: TGTGCCAGCAGCGACCGGGACAGTATGCGCTACACCTTC. This sequence encodes CASSDRDSMRYTF.

The chain recombines TRBV5-1 with TRBJ1-1, with unresolved D. This CDR3 region has 13 residues. Germline CDR1 and CDR2: SGHRS and YFSETQ. V dropped 3 bases and J dropped 1 base, with 7 bases sitting between them. CDR3 region: CASSSAPNTEAFF. CDR3 coding DNA: TGCGCCAGCAGCTCGGCCCCGAACACTGAAGCTTTCTTT.

The chain joins TRBV7-2 to TRBJ2-7, with a weak D call TRBD2 (7 bases). V lost 1 base to trimming and J lost 4 bases, with 14 bases between them. Germline CDR1 SGHTA, CDR2 FQGNSA. The CDR3 contains 15 residues. CDR3 amino acids: CASSLGGGARYEQYF. CDR3 nucleotides: TGTGCCAGCAGCTTAGGTGGGGGGGCGAGATACGAGCAGTACTTC.

The V gene is TRBV19, the J gene TRBJ2-7; D possibly matches TRBD1 or TRBD2 (6 bases each). Germline CDR1 LNHDA, CDR2 SQIVND (reference sequence). The germline V and J ends were trimmed by 10 bases and 4 bases, with 23 bases remaining between them. The CDR3 has 15 amino acids. The CDR3 region is CATAPGQGGYYEQYF. DNA of the CDR3: TGTGCCACCGCCCCAGGGCAAGGGGGGTATTACGAGCAGTACTTC.